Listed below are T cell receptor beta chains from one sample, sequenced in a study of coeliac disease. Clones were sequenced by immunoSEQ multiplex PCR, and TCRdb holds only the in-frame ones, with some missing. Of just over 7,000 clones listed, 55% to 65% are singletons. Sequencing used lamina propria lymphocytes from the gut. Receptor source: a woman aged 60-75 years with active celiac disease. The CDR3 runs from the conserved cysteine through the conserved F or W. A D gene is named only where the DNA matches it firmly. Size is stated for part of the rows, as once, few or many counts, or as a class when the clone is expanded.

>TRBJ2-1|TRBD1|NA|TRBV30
TGTGCCTGGAGTGTTTTTATATGGGGACAGCAAAAAAGTGGAAATGAGCAGTTCTTC
CAWSVFIWGQQKSGNEQFF
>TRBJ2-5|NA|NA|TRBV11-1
TGTGCCAGCAGCCTCAAAGGTCGTCGAGGGCTCGCCCAAGAGACCCAGTACTTC
CASSLKGRRGLAQETQYF
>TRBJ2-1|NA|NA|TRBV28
TGTGCCAGCAGTTTTGTACAGGGCTTGTTATTACACTACAATGAGCAGTTCTTC
CASSFVQGLLLHYNEQFF
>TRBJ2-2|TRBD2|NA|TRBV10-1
TGCGCCAGTCTTAGCGGGAGGAGGGGGACCGGGGAGCTGTTTTTT
CASLSGRRGTGELFF
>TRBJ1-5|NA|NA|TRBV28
TGTGCCAGCAACCCCGGGGGGGGGTTCGTGCCCCAGCATTTT
CASNPGGGFVPQHF
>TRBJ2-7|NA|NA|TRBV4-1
TGCGCCAGCAGCCAAGATAGTCTAGCGTCTACCTACGAGCAGTACTTC
CASSQDSLASTYEQYF
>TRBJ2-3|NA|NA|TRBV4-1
TGCGCCAGCAGCCAACCCAGGGGATCAGATACGCAGTATTTT
CASSQPRGSDTQYF
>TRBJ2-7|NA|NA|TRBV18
TGTGCCAGCTCACTGGGCGCGGGCTACGAGCAGTACTTC
CASSLGAGYEQYF
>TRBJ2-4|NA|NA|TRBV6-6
TGTGCCAGCAGCCCTCCCGGACCAGGGGGGCACATTCAGTACTTC
CASSPPGPGGHIQYF
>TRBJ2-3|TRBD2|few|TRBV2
TGTGCCAGCAGTGCGCTGACTAGCCGTCATTTTAATACGCAGTATTTT
CASSALTSRHFNTQYF
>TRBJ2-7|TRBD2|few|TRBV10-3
TGTGCCGCCGGGACTAGCGAAACCTACGAGCAGTACTTC
CAAGTSETYEQYF
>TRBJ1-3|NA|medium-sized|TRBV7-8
TGTGCCAGCAGCCTGGGGGGGGCTGGAAACACCATATATTTT
CASSLGGAGNTIYF
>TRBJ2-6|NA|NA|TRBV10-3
TGTGCCATCAGTGAGTCGCAGGCAAGCTCTGGGGCCAACGTCCTGACTTTC
CAISESQASSGANVLTF
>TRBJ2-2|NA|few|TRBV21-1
TGTGCCAGCAGACTTGGGACAGCAGAACCGAACACCGGGGAGCTGTTTTTT
CASRLGTAEPNTGELFF
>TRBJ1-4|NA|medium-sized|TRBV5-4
TGTGCCAGCAGCTTGGGTGGGGGCCGACTTAATGAAAAACTGTTTTTT
CASSLGGGRLNEKLFF
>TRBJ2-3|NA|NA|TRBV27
TGTGCCAACCTTACCGGAGATTCCAGCACAGATACGCAGTATTTT
CANLTGDSSTDTQYF
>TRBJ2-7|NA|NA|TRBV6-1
TGTGCCAGCAATGTAGGGGGGGGTTACTACGAGCAGTACTTC
CASNVGGGYYEQYF
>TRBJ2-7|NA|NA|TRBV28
TGTGCCAGCAGTTTACCCGGACGGAGCGGGTTGGACGAGCAGTACTTC
CASSLPGRSGLDEQYF
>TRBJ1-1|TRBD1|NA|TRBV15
TGTGCCACCAGCAGACCCAGGACAGGGACGAACACTGAAGCTTTCTTT
CATSRPRTGTNTEAFF
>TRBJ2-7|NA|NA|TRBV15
TGTGCCACCAGCAGGGAGTGGATCTACGAGCAGTACTTC
CATSREWIYEQYF
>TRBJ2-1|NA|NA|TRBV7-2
TGTGCCAGCAGTCATCCAGGGCAGGGTAGGAATGAGCAGTTCTTC
CASSHPGQGRNEQFF
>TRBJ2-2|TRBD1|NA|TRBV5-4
TGTGCCAGCAGCTCCGACAGGGGGGCGAACACCGGGGAGCTGTTTTTT
CASSSDRGANTGELFF
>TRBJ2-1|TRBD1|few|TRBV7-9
TGTGCCAGCAGCTTGGGACAGGGGGCAAAAGCCTACAATGAGCAGTTCTTC
CASSLGQGAKAYNEQFF
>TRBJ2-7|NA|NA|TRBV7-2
TGTGCCAGCAGCCCGCAGCGGGCTTTAGGCTACGAGCAGTACTTC
CASSPQRALGYEQYF
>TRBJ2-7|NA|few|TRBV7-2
TGTGCCAGCAGCTTGATTCTAAGGGGCGAGCAGTACTTC
CASSLILRGEQYF
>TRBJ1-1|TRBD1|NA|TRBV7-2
TGTGCCAGCAGCTTAGAGAGGTTGACAGGGAGATCGAACACTGAAGCTTTCTTT
CASSLERLTGRSNTEAFF
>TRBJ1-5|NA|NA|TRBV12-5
TGTGCTAGTGCCCCGGGGGGGCCTGGGAGCAATCAGCCCCAGCATTTT
CASAPGGPGSNQPQHF
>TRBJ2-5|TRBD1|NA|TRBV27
TGTGCCAGCAGCAACCAGGGGGACCCTAGCTGGGAGACCCAGTACTTC
CASSNQGDPSWETQYF
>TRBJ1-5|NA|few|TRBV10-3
TGTGCCATCAGTGAGGAAGGACAGCACCGGCCCCAGCATTTT
CAISEEGQHRPQHF
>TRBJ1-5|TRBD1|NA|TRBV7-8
TGTGCCAGCAGCTTGGGGACAGGGCATCAGCCCCAGCATTTT
CASSLGTGHQPQHF
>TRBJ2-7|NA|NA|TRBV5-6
TGTGCCAGCAGCTTCGGGCGAGAGGGCTCCTACGAGCAGTACTTC
CASSFGREGSYEQYF
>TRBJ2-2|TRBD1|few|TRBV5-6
TGTGCCAGCAGCTGGGACAGAGCAACCGGGGAGCTGTTTTTT
CASSWDRATGELFF
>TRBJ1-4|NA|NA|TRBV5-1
TGCGCCAGCAGCCGGGAGCCCACAAAGGAAAAACTGTTTTTT
CASSREPTKEKLFF